A single sample gave rise to the 9 T cell receptor beta chains below, sequenced in a study of blood T cell repertoires in COVID-19. This table comes from immunoSEQ multiplex PCR, and its TCRdb copy is limited to in-frame clones, with some not included. The table has a few hundred thousand clones, 65% to 90% seen once. The sample taken for sequencing was peripheral blood. The receptors stem from a woman aged 70-85 years with COVID-19, enrolled during active disease.

The chain uses TRBV3-1 (or the pseudogene TRBV3-2) and TRBJ1-4; TRBD1 is a possible D gene (5 bases). This CDR3 has 16 residues. Trimming left V 5 bases short and J 2 bases short, with 15 bases between. The germline gives CDR1 LGHDT, CDR2 YNNKEL (reference sequence). The CDR3 reads CASSLRGVPTNEKLFF. For the CDR3, the DNA is TGTGCCAGCAGCTTGCGGGGGGTTCCTACTAATGAAAAACTGTTTTTT.

Only a few counts were recorded for this clone. V usage is TRBV4-3 and J usage is TRBJ2-1; D not resolved. Germline V gene lookup returns CDR1 LGHNA and CDR2 YSLEER. Trimming shortened V by 2 bases and J by 0 bases, and 11 bases separated the two germline ends. This CDR3 comprises 16 residues. The CDR3 DNA is TGCGCCAGCAGCCAAACCTCTAGGCCCTCCTACAATGAGCAGTTCTTC. As protein: CASSQTSRPSYNEQFF.

About this clone: At one end, the junction sequence differs from germline, possibly due to a read error. The chain couples TRBV30 to TRBJ1-2, with D tentatively TRBD1 (6 bases). This CDR3 is 13 amino acids long. Germline V gives CDR1 GTSNPN, CDR2 SVGIG (reference sequence). CDR3 coding DNA: TGTGCCCGGAGTGGAGGGGGAACATATGGCTACACCTTC. It specifies CARSGGGTYGYTF.

This chain connects TRBV7-2 to TRBJ2-7; 16 bases fit TRBD2. The CDR3 runs 18 residues. CDR1 is SGHTA, CDR2 FQGNSA, per germline. The V gene end was trimmed by 3 bases and the J gene end by 2 bases; junction bases not matched to a gene: 7. The CDR3 loop reads CASSFKGLAGGTTYEQYF. In DNA form, the CDR3 reads TGTGCCAGCAGCTTCAAGGGACTAGCGGGGGGGACGACCTACGAGCAGTACTTC.

The chain couples TRBV24-1 to TRBJ1-2; 9 nucleotides match TRBD1. The junction had 7 bases not matched to a gene; V was cut back by 4 bases and J by 8 bases. The V gene's germline CDR1 is KGHDR and CDR2 SFDVKD. CDR3 length: 14 amino acids. The CDR3 DNA follows: TGTGCCACCAGTGACGTTGGGACAGGGCGAGGCTACACCTTC. Translated: CATSDVGTGRGYTF.

The V and J genes are TRBV7-3 and TRBJ2-1; 11 nucleotides line up with TRBD2. The V gene end was trimmed by 3 bases and the J gene end by 9 bases; junction bases not matched to a gene: 7. The germline gives CDR1 SGHTA, CDR2 FQGTGA. This CDR3 contains 15 residues. The CDR3 sequence: CASSFFSGGAGEQFF. The CDR3 DNA reads TGTGCCAGCAGCTTTTTTAGCGGGGGGGCCGGTGAGCAGTTCTTC.

This chain links TRBV12-3 or TRBV12-4 with TRBJ1-2, with unresolved D. V lost 6 bases and J 2 bases, leaving 7 bases between the germline ends. The length of the CDR3 is 12 residues. Written as DNA, the CDR3 is TGTGCCAGCAGGGGAGAGAACTATGGCTACACCTTC. Protein: CASRGENYGYTF.

The chain's CDR3 is CASSKAIQVKENTEAFF. CDR3 sequence (DNA): TGTGCCAGCAGCAAAGCGATACAGGTCAAAGAGAACACTGAAGCTTTCTTT. V and J are TRBV21-1 and TRBJ1-1; TRBD1 is the table's D call and was not checked against the DNA. TRBV21-1 is a pseudogene. This CDR3 comprises 17 residues.

This chain joins TRBV5-1 and TRBJ1-4; perhaps TRBD1 as D (6 bases). Germline CDR1 is SGHRS and CDR2 is YFSETQ. V lost 0 bases and J 8 bases, leaving 11 bases between the germline ends. This CDR3 has 14 amino acids. The CDR3 nucleotides read TGCGCCAGCAGCTTGGGGGACAAGATGGAAAAACTGTTTTTT. Translating gives CASSLGDKMEKLFF.